This TCR beta chain was observed in a study of CXCR3-negative and CXCR3-positive naive CD8 T cells. The study's findings and limits: Comparison of naive cells showed more hydrophobic TRB CDR3s in CXCR3-positive than in CXCR3-negative naive cells. The TRBV-TRBJ usage of naive CXCR3-negative and CXCR3-positive cells was similar, but that of memory cells differed.

CDR3 length: 14 residues. From germline, CDR1 is SQVTM and CDR2 ANQGSEA. As to this clonotype: The antigen is not known.

With UMI labels, 5' RACE was used to prepare the TRB cDNA libraries. Following a re-call of the 5' RACE reads, TCRdb has one entry per CDR3 protein and lacks DNA. This specimen shows 5,000 to 6,500 distinct CDR3 sequences; the ten leading clones hold 2.2%. Every CD8+ T cell subset underwent triplicate sorting at under 350,000 cells apiece. Cells classed as naive CD8+ T cells were CD45RO-CCR7+CD27+CD95-. The rearrangement uses TRBV29-1 and TRBJ1-2. Sample: naive CXCR3+ CD8+ T cells from blood. Subset noted: CD45RO-CCR7+CD27+CD95- naive CD8+ T cells expressing CXCR3 (TNR3+). This receptor was taken from a human donor in good health. Some clones in this sample may be carry-over from other donors' samples. CDR3 residues: CSVEDLTNNYGYTF.